Below, 23 T cell receptor beta chains from the same sample are listed, as sequenced in a study of blood T cells in healthy people across ages. The second PCR ran roughly 6 to 11 cycles with a sample-barcoded 5' primer and J-beta primers. In TCRdb, the 5' RACE reads were re-called with MiXCR into one record per CDR3 protein. Of 850,000 to 1,000,000 distinct CDR3 sequences listed, just over 50% are singletons. The specimen was blood. The receptors shown here come from a woman in her sixties or seventies in good health.

The V gene is TRBV28, the J gene TRBJ2-3; D is possibly TRBD2 (6 bases). CDR1 MDHEN and CDR2 SYDVKM come from the germline V gene. V was shortened by 2 bases and J by 10 bases, with 19 bases between the two germline ends. The CDR3 length is 15 residues. The CDR3 nucleotides are TGTGCCAGCAGTTTAAGACCGTCGACTAGTAGGGCGCAGTATTTT. It codes for CASSLRPSTSRAQYF. The variable domain in full, with the rest retrieved from reference TRBV28 and TRBJ2-3, is DVKVTQSSRYLVKRTGEKVFLECVQDMDHENMFWYRQDPGLGLRLIYFSYDVKMKEKGDIPEGYSVSREKKERFSLILESASTNQTSMYLCASSLRPSTSRAQYFGPGTRLTVL.

The V call is TRBV20-1, the J call TRBJ2-7; 10 nucleotides line up with TRBD2. CDR1 is DFQATT, CDR2 SNEGSKA, per germline (reference sequence). V shed 6 bases and J 3 bases; nucleotides not matched to a gene: 11. This CDR3 has 15 residues. This CDR3 reads CSAQPLAGEHYEQYF. CDR3 in DNA: TGCAGTGCCCAACCCCTAGCGGGAGAGCACTACGAGCAGTACTTC.

This clonotype was seen only a few times. The rearrangement joins TRBV7-9 to TRBJ2-3; D remains unclear. This CDR3 is built from 18 residues. V was shortened by 3 bases and J by 5 bases, with 24 bases between the two germline ends. Germline-derived CDR1 and CDR2 are SEHNR and FQNEAQ (reference sequence). This CDR3 reads CASSFGAYLTLKGDTQYF. CDR3 in DNA: TGTGCCAGCAGCTTTGGAGCGTACCTAACCCTAAAGGGAGATACGCAGTATTTT.

In its sample, this clonotype was seen a few times. The chain couples TRBV5-1 to TRBJ2-3; D is uncertain. V lost 4 bases to trimming and J lost 3 bases, with 6 bases between them. This CDR3 comprises 12 residues. Looked up from germline, CDR1 is SGHRS and CDR2 is YFSETQ. The chain's CDR3 is CASSPETDTQYF. For the CDR3, the DNA is TGCGCCAGCAGCCCGGAGACAGATACGCAGTATTTT.

The V call is TRBV20-1, the J call TRBJ2-2; D remains unclear. Trimming pared 4 bases from V and 4 bases from J, leaving 13 bases between. Germline V gene data show CDR1 as DFQATT and CDR2 as SNEGSKA (reference sequence). This CDR3 region has 14 residues. Here the CDR3 reads CSATDQVATGELFF. DNA of the CDR3: TGCAGTGCTACGGACCAGGTCGCCACCGGGGAGCTGTTTTTT.

This clonotype occurred a few times. The chain employs TRBV15 and TRBJ2-4; tentatively, D is TRBD2 (6 bases). The CDR3 extends over 12 amino acids. V was trimmed by 5 bases and J by 9 bases, leaving 11 bases between them. Germline lookup yields CDR1 LNHNV and CDR2 YYDKDF (reference sequence). CDR3 sequence: CATSGGAVIQYF. CDR3 sequence (DNA): TGTGCCACCAGCGGAGGGGCGGTCATTCAGTACTTC.

The V and J genes are TRBV10-3 and TRBJ1-6; a weak D match, TRBD1 (6 bases). V lost 3 bases to trimming and J lost 7 bases, with 13 bases between them. The CDR3 contains 15 residues. Germline V gene lookup returns CDR1 ENHRY and CDR2 SYGVKD. CDR3 nucleotides: TGTGCCATCAGTGAATCCGGGGGGCAAAATTCACCCCTCCACTTT. This encodes CAISESGGQNSPLHF.

V and J are TRBV4-3 and TRBJ1-6; TRBD1 might be the D (5 bases). Germline loops: CDR1 LGHNA, CDR2 YSLEER. Trimming shortened V by 1 base and J by 7 bases, and 20 bases separated the two germline ends. This CDR3 comprises 18 residues. The CDR3 DNA is TGCGCCAGCAGCCAAGGAGGCACGGGACGCCTCCACAATTCACCCCTCCACTTT. Translation: CASSQGGTGRLHNSPLHF.

The chain joins TRBV28 to TRBJ2-1; possibly TRBD1 for D (5 bases). Per germline, CDR1 MDHEN and CDR2 SYDVKM. Trimming stripped 3 bases from V and 2 bases from J, with 11 bases between. The length of the CDR3 is 15 residues. CDR3: CASSLRQHTYNEQFF. In DNA form, the CDR3 reads TGTGCCAGCAGTTTGCGACAGCACACCTACAATGAGCAGTTCTTC. Full variable domain (remainder filled in from reference TRBV28 and TRBJ2-1): DVKVTQSSRYLVKRTGEKVFLECVQDMDHENMFWYRQDPGLGLRLIYFSYDVKMKEKGDIPEGYSVSREKKERFSLILESASTNQTSMYLCASSLRQHTYNEQFFGPGTRLTVL.

The chain employs TRBV20-1 and TRBJ2-1; D gene uncertain. Between the trimmed V and J ends, which lost 4 bases and 9 bases, there was a span of 16 bases. Germline CDR1 and CDR2: DFQATT and SNEGSKA (reference sequence). The CDR3 extends over 13 amino acids. The CDR3 bases are TGCAGTGCTAAGGGTGCCTTGGACGGTGAGCAGTTCTTC. Translation gives CSAKGALDGEQFF.

The chain has TRBV20-1 and TRBJ2-5; D uncertain. Germline assignment: CDR1 DFQATT and CDR2 SNEGSKA (reference sequence). The CDR3 extends over 14 amino acids. Trimming removed 3 bases from V and 2 bases from J, with 13 bases in between. CDR3 sequence: CSAREERTQETQYF. CDR3 nucleotide sequence: TGCAGTGCTAGGGAAGAGCGTACACAAGAGACCCAGTACTTC.

Only a few counts were recorded for this clonotype. V gene TRBV20-1 combines with J gene TRBJ1-2, with 8 bases that match TRBD1. Trimming at V came to 0 bases and at J to 4 bases, leaving 4 bases not matched to a gene. This CDR3 region has 14 residues. Germline V CDR1 and CDR2: DFQATT, SNEGSKA (reference sequence). The CDR3 region is CSAREDRVFYGYTF. For the CDR3, the DNA is TGCAGTGCTAGAGAGGACAGGGTCTTCTATGGCTACACCTTC.

This sequence joins TRBV29-1 and TRBJ1-2; unclear D gene. Germline V gives CDR1 SQVTM, CDR2 ANQGSEA. The CDR3 is 14 amino acids. Trimming took off 2 bases at V and 0 bases at J, with 10 bases between the two ends. CDR3 region: CSVEKGSANYGYTF. Written as DNA, the CDR3 is TGCAGCGTTGAAAAGGGCTCTGCTAACTATGGCTACACCTTC.

The chain is built from TRBV28 and TRBJ2-7; no definite D call. Germline V gene lookup returns CDR1 MDHEN and CDR2 SYDVKM. V was clipped by 4 bases and J by 1 base, with 35 bases between them. The CDR3 spans 22 residues. The CDR3 DNA follows: TGTGCCAGCAGTTCCCCCCATCCCATGGACGTTGACGTCAGTATATTGTCCTACGAGCAGTACTTC. Its translation is CASSSPHPMDVDVSILSYEQYF.

As DNA, the CDR3 is TGTGCCAGTAGTGACAGGGGCGCACCCTACGAGCAGTACTTC. Its translation is CASSDRGAPYEQYF. The chain has TRBV19 and TRBJ2-7; TRBD1 matches 8 bases. The ends lost 5 bases at V and 2 bases at J; junction bases unmatched: 5. Per the germline V gene, CDR1 is LNHDA and CDR2 is SQIVND (reference sequence). The CDR3 loop spans 14 amino acids. Full variable domain (remainder filled in from reference TRBV19 and TRBJ2-7): DGGITQSPKYLFRKEGQNVTLSCEQNLNHDAMYWYRQDPGQGLRLIYYSQIVNDFQKGDIAEGYSVSREKKESFPLTVTSAQKNPTAFYLCASSDRGAPYEQYFGPGTRLTVT.

This clonotype showed up just once. This chain uses TRBV28 with TRBJ2-6, with D hard to call. This CDR3 has 13 residues. V lost 11 bases and J 0 bases, leaving 8 bases between the germline ends. The V gene's germline CDR1 is MDHEN and CDR2 SYDVKM. In DNA, the CDR3 is TGTGCCGTAGTAAGCTCTGGGGCCAACGTCCTGACTTTC. Protein: CAVVSSGANVLTF. The variable domain in full, with the rest retrieved from reference TRBV28 and TRBJ2-6, is DVKVTQSSRYLVKRTGEKVFLECVQDMDHENMFWYRQDPGLGLRLIYFSYDVKMKEKGDIPEGYSVSREKKERFSLILESASTNQTSMYLCAVVSSGANVLTFGAGSRLTVL.

The chain uses TRBV11-2 and TRBJ2-2; perhaps TRBD2 as D (7 bases). The germline gives CDR1 SGHAT, CDR2 FQNNGV. V was pared by 2 bases and J by 5 bases, with 18 bases between. The CDR3 contains 17 residues. The CDR3 DNA reads as TGTGCCAGCAGCTTATGGAATTGGCGGGGGCTTACCGGGGAGCTGTTTTTT. Its translation: CASSLWNWRGLTGELFF.

This clonotype was observed once. The chain recombines TRBV7-9 with TRBJ2-6, with 7 bases that match TRBD1. The CDR3 loop spans 17 amino acids. Germline values: CDR1 SEHNR, CDR2 FQNEAQ (reference sequence). The V and J ends lost 5 bases and 0 bases, in that order; junction bases with no gene match: 7. The CDR3 DNA reads as TGTGCCAGCAGCCAGTCGACAGGGAGCTCTGGGGCCAACGTCCTGACTTTC. It encodes CASSQSTGSSGANVLTF.

This clonotype has only a few counts. V usage is TRBV20-1 and J usage is TRBJ2-3; 13 bases map to TRBD2. Germline V lookup: CDR1 DFQATT, CDR2 SNEGSKA (reference sequence). The CDR3 spans 19 residues. The J segment lost 4 bases and the V segment lost 4 bases, leaving 17 bases of the junction unmatched. CDR3 sequence (DNA): TGCAGTGCTACACTAGGACTAGCGGGAGCTTTTTTAGATGCAGATACGCAGTATTTT. As protein: CSATLGLAGAFLDADTQYF.

The chain has TRBV7-2 and TRBJ1-6, with a tentative D call TRBD1 (6 bases). The CDR3 extends over 13 amino acids. The V gene lost 11 bases and the J gene lost 7 bases, with 15 bases spanning the gap. The germline gives CDR1 SGHTA, CDR2 FQGNSA. DNA of the CDR3: TGTGCCTCGGCGGGCCAGGGGAATTCACCCCTCCACTTT. Its translation: CASAGQGNSPLHF.

The CDR3 loop is CASSFKSGGQPYF. CDR3 DNA sequence: TGTGCCAGCAGCTTCAAGTCAGGGGGACAGCCGTACTTC. The chain links TRBV11-2 to TRBJ2-4; 7 bases map to TRBD1. V was clipped by 3 bases and J by 15 bases; unmatched bases: 11. Germline V gene sequence: CDR1 SGHAT, CDR2 FQNNGV. The CDR3 runs 13 residues.

This clonotype has just a few counts. The gene calls are TRBV7-9 and TRBJ2-7; possibly TRBD1 or TRBD2 for D (5 bases each). The germline CDR1 and CDR2 sequences are SEHNR and FQNEAQ (reference sequence). The CDR3 extends over 13 amino acids. V was pared by 7 bases and J by 0 bases, with 10 bases between. The CDR3 coding sequence is TGTGCCAGCAATTCAGGGAGCTCCTACGAGCAGTACTTC. This sequence encodes CASNSGSSYEQYF.

This chain uses TRBV7-2 with TRBJ2-5; D is perhaps TRBD1 or TRBD2 (6 bases each). With 3 bases removed from V and 4 bases from J, the gap between germline ends came to 21 bases. The CDR3 spans 17 residues. In germline, CDR1 is SGHTA, CDR2 FQGNSA. Here the CDR3 DNA reads TGTGCCAGCAGCTTGGGGGGCAAGGGGGTGAGCAGAGAGACCCAGTACTTC. Protein sequence: CASSLGGKGVSRETQYF.